What follows are 8 T cell receptor beta chains derived from one specimen sequenced in a study of blood T cell repertoires in COVID-19. The repertoire was sequenced with immunoSEQ multiplex PCR; TCRdb's copy has only in-frame clones and lacks some. Seen here are a few hundred thousand clones, 70% to 90% observed once, and the top ten hold under 2%. Sequencing was done on a sample of peripheral blood. The receptor source for this set is a man younger than 45 with active or convalescent COVID-19.

The chain is built from TRBV4-1 and TRBJ2-7, with no clear D. The CDR3 consists of 13 residues. CDR1 MGHRA and CDR2 YSYEKL come from the germline V gene. Trimming left V 2 bases short and J 4 bases short, with 9 bases between. DNA for the CDR3: TGCGCCAGCAGCCAATTAGTTGAATACGAGCAGTACTTC. This gives the protein CASSQLVEYEQYF.

The rearrangement links TRBV3-1 (or the pseudogene TRBV3-2) to TRBJ2-7, with D possibly being TRBD2 (6 bases). Per the germline V gene, CDR1 is LGHDT and CDR2 is YNNKEL (reference sequence). CDR3 size: 14 residues. V lost 1 base and J 2 bases, leaving 9 bases between the germline ends. CDR3 bases: TGTGCCAGCAGCCAAGGCGCGGGGACCTACGAGCAGTACTTC. Translated: CASSQGAGTYEQYF.

This chain uses TRBV10-1 with TRBJ1-2, with TRBD1 matching over 7 bases. Trimming at V came to 3 bases and at J to 4 bases, leaving 8 bases not matched to a gene. The CDR3 extends over 15 amino acids. The germline V gene encodes CDR1 WNHNN and CDR2 SYGVQD (reference sequence). This chain's CDR3 is CASSDGTGTAYGYTF. CDR3 sequence (DNA): TGCGCCAGCAGTGACGGTACCGGGACAGCCTATGGCTACACCTTC.

The chain carries TRBV5-1 and TRBJ1-3, with TRBD1 matching 9 bases. CDR3 length equals 15 residues. Germline CDR1 and CDR2: SGHRS and YFSETQ. Losses at the gene ends were 4 bases for V and 7 bases for J; bases not matched to a gene: 9. The CDR3 reads CASSTETGGGNTIYF. The CDR3 DNA follows: TGCGCCAGCAGCACCGAGACAGGGGGTGGTAACACCATATATTTT.

The V gene is TRBV6-5, the J gene TRBJ2-3, with a weak D call TRBD2 (5 bases). The CDR3 consists of 15 residues. Per germline, CDR1 MNHEY and CDR2 SVGAGI. V was shortened by 5 bases and J by 2 bases, with 14 bases between the two germline ends. The CDR3 sequence is CASSPTSFDTDTQYF. CDR3 sequence (DNA): TGTGCCAGCAGTCCAACTAGTTTCGACACAGATACGCAGTATTTT.

The rearrangement links TRBV6-2 or TRBV6-3 to TRBJ2-7; 7 bases match TRBD1. The CDR3 is 14 residues long. Germline CDR1 reads MNHEY; CDR2 reads SVGEGT. The V gene end was trimmed by 3 bases and the J gene end by 3 bases; junction bases not matched to a gene: 5. The CDR3, as DNA: TGTGCCAGCAGTTATTCGGGACAGAACTACGAGCAGTACTTC. It yields the protein CASSYSGQNYEQYF.

The rearrangement links TRBV14 to TRBJ2-7; a weak D match, TRBD2 (5 bases). In germline, CDR1 is SGHDN, CDR2 FVKESK. The V gene lost 0 bases and the J gene lost 0 bases, with 15 bases spanning the gap. The CDR3 length is 17 residues. The CDR3 nucleotides are TGTGCCAGCAGCCAAGATCGATTCGGGCTAGCCTCCTACGAGCAGTACTTC. The encoded protein is CASSQDRFGLASYEQYF. The variable domain in full, completed from reference TRBV14 and TRBJ2-7, reads EAGVTQFPSHSVIEKGQTVTLRCDPISGHDNLYWYRRVMGKEIKFLLHFVKESKQDESGMPNNRFLAERTGGTYSTLKVQPAELEDSGVYFCASSQDRFGLASYEQYFGPGTRLTVT.

The chain links TRBV7-2 to TRBJ2-4; D possibly corresponds to TRBD1 (5 bases). In germline, CDR1 is SGHTA, CDR2 FQGNSA. V was shortened by 1 base and J by 1 base, with 5 bases between the two germline ends. The length of the CDR3 is 14 residues. CDR3 in amino acids: CASSLGGAKNIQYF. CDR3 sequence (DNA): TGTGCCAGCAGCTTAGGGGGCGCCAAAAACATTCAGTACTTC.